Listed below are T cell receptor beta chains from one sample, sequenced in a study of blood T cells in healthy people across ages. TCRdb fed the 5' RACE reads into MiXCR, producing one record per CDR3 protein. The table records about 1.8 million distinct CDR3 sequences, less than 50% of them present only once. Sample: blood. The source of these receptors is a middle-aged woman in good health. The CDR3 runs from the conserved cysteine through the conserved F or W. A D gene is named only where the DNA matches it firmly. The listing skips clone size in some rows; elsewhere it reads once, few, many or a size class.

j_call clone_size v_call d_call cdr3_nt cdr3_aa
TRBJ2-5 . TRBV15 . TGTGCCACCAGCTCGGGGACATCCCAAGAGACCCAGTACTTC CATSSGTSQETQYF
TRBJ2-7 few TRBV6-1 . TGTGCCAGCAGTGAAGCGGGTCCCCTCTACGAGCAGTACTTC CASSEAGPLYEQYF
TRBJ1-5 . TRBV29-1 TRBD1 TGCAGCGTTGAAGTAGGGGGCGACAATCAGCCCCAGCATTTT CSVEVGGDNQPQHF
TRBJ2-5 . TRBV7-8 . TGTGCCAGCAGCAACACCCTGCAGAGACAAGAGACCCAGTACTTC CASSNTLQRQETQYF
TRBJ2-7 . TRBV6-5 TRBD2 TGTGCCAGCAGTAAAAAGGGACTAGCGGGGGGCTACGAGCAGTACTTC CASSKKGLAGGYEQYF
TRBJ1-1 . TRBV29-1 . TGCAGCGCCCAGACCCCTCGAGGGGTTTTGAACACTGAAGCTTTCTTT CSAQTPRGVLNTEAFF
TRBJ2-5 . TRBV5-1 TRBD2 TGCGCCAGCAGCTTGCAGCCTAGCGGGGGGCTAGAGACCCAGTACTTC CASSLQPSGGLETQYF
TRBJ1-2 . TRBV6-5 . TGTGCCAGCAGTTACTCGGAGACATTCTATGGCTACACCTTC CASSYSETFYGYTF
TRBJ2-5 few TRBV27 TRBD2 TGTGCCAGCAGTTATTTGACTAGCGGAGAGACCCAGTACTTC CASSYLTSGETQYF
TRBJ2-1 few TRBV11-2 TRBD2 TGTGCCAGCAGCTTAGCTGGGACTAGCGGGGTAGGGGAGCAGTTCTTC CASSLAGTSGVGEQFF
TRBJ1-2 . TRBV10-3 TRBD1 TGTGCCATCAGGTGGGACAGGAGCTATGGCTACACCTTC CAIRWDRSYGYTF
TRBJ1-2 . TRBV9 . TGTGCCAGCAGCGTAGCTCCTGACAGGACTAACTATGGCTACACCTTC CASSVAPDRTNYGYTF
TRBJ1-2 few TRBV14 . TGTGCCAGCAGCCATACCAGGCTGCCTTTCTCTAACTATGGCTACACCTTC CASSHTRLPFSNYGYTF
TRBJ2-1 once TRBV5-1 TRBD1 TGCGCCAGCAGCTTTACAGGGGGCGGTATCGATGAGCAGTTCTTC CASSFTGGGIDEQFF
TRBJ2-5 . TRBV6-5 TRBD2 TGTGCCAGCAGTTACGAGGGAGGGGCTAGAGAGACCCAGTACTTC CASSYEGGARETQYF
TRBJ2-4 . TRBV6-6 TRBD2 TGTGCCAGCAGCCAAACCGGCGGGGGAGCCAAAAACATTCAGTACTTC CASSQTGGGAKNIQYF